These T cell receptor beta chains were read from a single sample in a study of T cell changes during pregnancy in multiple sclerosis. The protocol was immunoSEQ multiplex PCR, while the TCRdb copy is restricted to in-frame clones and leaves out a portion. The data hold around 130,000 clones, with roughly 97% observed a single time. The sequenced sample was peripheral blood, obtained after pregnancy. The receptor source for this set is a female donor with multiple sclerosis, enrolled in a pregnancy study. The CDR3 runs from the conserved cysteine through the conserved F or W. Fields, in order: D gene, V gene, J gene, clone size, CDR3 DNA, CDR3 protein. The D gene is left open where the match is weak. Expanded clones are given a class, and other clones once, few, many or no size at all.

TRBD2	TRBV5-4	TRBJ2-5	.	TGTGCCAGATTGGGACTAGTTTGCCGGGTGGAGACCCAGTACTTC	CARLGLVCRVETQYF
TRBD2	TRBV11-2	TRBJ2-7	.	TGTGCCAGCAGCTTGGAGACTAGCGGGAGATACGAGCAGTACTTC	CASSLETSGRYEQYF
.	TRBV5-1	TRBJ2-7	.	TGCGCCAGCAGCTTGGGTGGCGGGGTCACCTACGAGCAGTACTTC	CASSLGGGVTYEQYF
.	TRBV7-2	TRBJ1-2	.	TGTGCCAGCAGCAAAAGCGGGGATTCCGTTACCTTC	CASSKSGDSVTF
TRBD1	TRBV7-8	TRBJ1-1	.	TGTGCCAGCAGCTTTGGACAGGGGTTAATGAACACTGAAGCTTTCTTT	CASSFGQGLMNTEAFF
TRBD2	TRBV4-3	TRBJ2-1	.	TGCGCCAGCAGCCGCCTCATAGGGACTAGGGGCAATGAGCAGTTCTTC	CASSRLIGTRGNEQFF
.	TRBV6-5	TRBJ1-1	.	TGTGCCAGCAGTTACTCACTAACGAGGAACACTGAAGCTTTCTTT	CASSYSLTRNTEAFF
TRBD1	TRBV28	TRBJ1-4	.	TGTGCCAGCAGTCCACCGGGACAGGGCGTAACTAATGAAAAACTGTTTTTT	CASSPPGQGVTNEKLFF
TRBD1	TRBV29-1	TRBJ1-5	.	TGCAGCGTTGGGACAGGGTCTGGCCAGCCCCAGCATTTT	CSVGTGSGQPQHF
TRBD2	TRBV5-8	TRBJ2-3	.	TGTGCCAGCAGCCGTGGACTAGCGAGCACAGATACGCAGTATTTT	CASSRGLASTDTQYF
TRBD1	TRBV5-4	TRBJ1-1	.	TGTGCCAGCGTTGCTCAGGGGGCGGTTTCCACTGAAGCTTTCTTT	CASVAQGAVSTEAFF
TRBD1	TRBV29-1	TRBJ2-7	.	TGCAGCGTTGTTGGGACAGGGGGGGTCTACGAGCAGTACTTC	CSVVGTGGVYEQYF
TRBD2	TRBV14	TRBJ2-7	.	TGTGCCAGCAGTCCAGCGGGAGCCCGCTACGAGCAGTACTTC	CASSPAGARYEQYF
TRBD1	TRBV27	TRBJ1-2	.	TGTGCCAGCAGTCTACAGGGGACGAAGTCGTATGGCTACACCTTC	CASSLQGTKSYGYTF
.	TRBV28	TRBJ2-2	.	TGTGCCAGCAGTTTTAGCCCGCTGGGGGGGCTGAACACCGGGGAGCTGTTTTTT	CASSFSPLGGLNTGELFF
.	TRBV6-1	TRBJ2-7	.	TGTGCCAGCAGTGGATTAGACACCTGGATCGTCGAGCAGTACTTC	CASSGLDTWIVEQYF
TRBD2	TRBV10-3	TRBJ2-3	.	TGTGCCATCAGTGAGTTGACTAGCGGGCGTAGTACAGATACGCAGTATTTT	CAISELTSGRSTDTQYF
.	TRBV29-1	TRBJ2-1	.	TGCAGCGTTGAGTCCCTATACCTCAATGAGCAGTTCTTC	CSVESLYLNEQFF
TRBD2	TRBV9	TRBJ2-1	.	TGTGCCAGCAGCCCGACTAGCGGGAGGGCCGATGAGCAGTTCTTC	CASSPTSGRADEQFF
TRBD2	TRBV4-3	TRBJ2-7	.	TGCGCCAGCAGCCGAGAGCTAGCTAGCGGCGCCTACGAGCAGTACTTC	CASSRELASGAYEQYF
.	TRBV5-1	TRBJ2-3	.	TGCGCCAGCAGCCACACAGATACGCAGTATTTT	CASSHTDTQYF
.	TRBV30	TRBJ2-7	.	TGTGCCTGGAGTGTACAAGACTCCTACGAGCAGTACTTC	CAWSVQDSYEQYF
TRBD1	TRBV19	TRBJ1-1	.	TGTGCCAGTAGTATTGTCCCGGGACAGGGGGCGGGCACTGAAGCTTTCTTT	CASSIVPGQGAGTEAFF
TRBD1	TRBV29-1	TRBJ2-3	.	TGCAGCGTTGTTGTTGAGACAGGGTATACGCAGTATTTT	CSVVVETGYTQYF
.	TRBV9	TRBJ2-7	.	TGTGCCAGCAGCGTTGAACAGGGCCCCTACGAGCAGTACTTC	CASSVEQGPYEQYF
.	TRBV7-9	TRBJ2-5	.	TGTGCCAGCAGCTTAGTCGAAGAGACCCAGTACTTC	CASSLVEETQYF
TRBD2	TRBV2	TRBJ2-7	once	TGTGCCAGCAGGAATGGGTTAGCGGGAGTGATCTACGAGCAGTACTTC	CASRNGLAGVIYEQYF
TRBD2	TRBV23-1	TRBJ2-3	.	TGCGCCAGCAGTCCCGGGACTAGCGGGAGGACAGATACGCAGTATTTT	CASSPGTSGRTDTQYF
.	TRBV6-5	TRBJ2-7	.	TGTGCCAGCAGGCGCCAGGGGGGAGCCTACGAGCAGTACTTC	CASRRQGGAYEQYF
TRBD1	TRBV19	TRBJ2-5	.	TGTGCCAGTAGGAGGGACAGCCAAGAGACCCAGTACTTC	CASRRDSQETQYF
TRBD2	TRBV11-1	TRBJ2-3	.	TGTGCCAGCAGCTTGTGGCTAGCGGATAGCACAGATACGCAGTATTTT	CASSLWLADSTDTQYF
TRBD1	TRBV29-1	TRBJ2-7	.	TGCAGCGTTTCCGGGACAGGGGGCTCCTACGAGCAGTACTTC	CSVSGTGGSYEQYF
.	TRBV23-1	TRBJ2-5	.	TGCGCCAGCAGTCAAGGGGGCGAGGGCGGGGAGACCCAGTACTTC	CASSQGGEGGETQYF
.	TRBV29-1	TRBJ2-7	.	TGCAGCGTTTACGGGGGTTACGCCTACGAGCAGTACTTC	CSVYGGYAYEQYF
TRBD1	TRBV19	TRBJ1-2	.	TGTGCCAGTAGTCCGGGACAGGTCTATGGCTACACCTTC	CASSPGQVYGYTF
.	TRBV28	TRBJ1-2	.	TGTGCCAGCAGTTTCCCCCCAGGGCAGGGGACGAAACATGGCTACACCTTC	CASSFPPGQGTKHGYTF
.	TRBV5-4	TRBJ2-3	.	TGTGCCAGCAGCTTGCCCTATAGCACAGATACGCAGTATTTT	CASSLPYSTDTQYF
TRBD2	TRBV6-1	TRBJ2-3	.	TGTGCCAGCAGTGAAGCGGCGGGAGGAGCAGGCACAGATACGCAGTATTTT	CASSEAAGGAGTDTQYF
.	TRBV6-1	TRBJ2-7	few	TGTGCCAGCAAGCACTTCGCCTACGAGCAGTACTTC	CASKHFAYEQYF
TRBD2	TRBV7-3	TRBJ2-2	once	TGTGCCAGCAGTCGAAGTAGGCCTAGCGGGAGCTTAGGCGGGGAGCTGTTTTTT	CASSRSRPSGSLGGELFF
TRBD1	TRBV7-3	TRBJ2-1	.	TGTGCCAGCAGCTTGTTACCAAGACAGGGGCGAACCTACAATGAGCAGTTCTTC	CASSLLPRQGRTYNEQFF
TRBD2	TRBV27	TRBJ2-1	.	TGTGCCAGCCGACTAGCGGGAGTCAACAATGAGCAGTTCTTC	CASRLAGVNNEQFF
TRBD2	TRBV5-1	TRBJ2-7	.	TGCGCCAGCAGCTTGGGACAGGGACTAGCCGCTAACTACGAGCAGTACTTC	CASSLGQGLAANYEQYF
TRBD2	TRBV4-2	TRBJ2-1	.	TGTGCCAGCAGCCAAGATAAGACGGCGGGAGGGTTTAATGAGCAGTTCTTC	CASSQDKTAGGFNEQFF
TRBD2	TRBV2	TRBJ2-1	.	TGTGCCAGCAGTGAAATCCGTGCGGGAGGGAATGAGCAGTTCTTC	CASSEIRAGGNEQFF
.	TRBV28	TRBJ1-2	.	TGTGCCAGCAGTTTACAGGGTGGCTATGGCTACACCTTC	CASSLQGGYGYTF
.	TRBV7-9	TRBJ1-5	.	TGTGCCAGCAGCTTAGAAGCCGAAAGCAATCAGCCCCAGCATTTT	CASSLEAESNQPQHF